This is a list of T cell receptor beta chains from one sample in a study of blood T cell repertoires in COVID-19. Repertoires were generated with immunoSEQ multiplex PCR, while TCRdb's copy carries only in-frame clones and drops some. The sample has tens of thousands of clones; 85% to 95% are singletons. The material sequenced was peripheral blood. These receptors were collected from a male donor with active COVID-19. CDR3s include the opening cysteine and the closing phenylalanine or tryptophan. D genes are given only for firm matches. Clone size is stated in some rows and not others, as once, few, many or a class when expanded.

CDR3: CASARDRGTSGANVLTF; DNA: TGCGCCAGCGCCCGGGACAGGGGGACCTCTGGGGCCAACGTCCTGACTTTC; V: TRBV5-1; size: -; D: TRBD1; J: TRBJ2-6
CDR3: CASSLVAGARGYTF; DNA: TGCGCCAGCAGCTTGGTAGCAGGGGCGCGGGGCTACACCTTC; V: TRBV5-1; size: -; D: -; J: TRBJ1-2
CDR3: CASSRDRVQRTEAFF; DNA: TGTGCCAGCAGCCGGGACAGGGTGCAGAGGACTGAAGCTTTCTTT; V: TRBV7-8; size: -; D: TRBD1; J: TRBJ1-1
CDR3: CASSTPGTGAQGYTF; DNA: TGTGCCAGCAGTACGCCCGGGACAGGGGCCCAGGGCTACACCTTC; V: TRBV28; size: -; D: TRBD1; J: TRBJ1-2
CDR3: CASSQLGQISSGANVLTF; DNA: TGTGCCAGCAGCCAATTGGGACAGATATCGTCCGGGGCCAACGTCCTGACTTTC; V: TRBV3-1/TRBV3-2; size: once; D: TRBD1; J: TRBJ2-6
CDR3: CASSQDRYGYTF; DNA: TGTGCCAGCAGCCAAGACAGATATGGCTACACCTTC; V: TRBV5-6; size: -; D: -; J: TRBJ1-2
CDR3: CASSLRGGGAFEQFF; DNA: TGTGCCAGCAGCTTACGCGGCGGGGGGGCCTTTGAGCAGTTCTTC; V: TRBV7-9; size: -; D: TRBD2; J: TRBJ2-1
CDR3: CASSPSTGRNTIYF; DNA: TGTGCCAGCTCACCGTCAACAGGCAGGAACACCATATATTTT; V: TRBV18; size: -; D: -; J: TRBJ1-3
CDR3: CASSTWDRTSNQPQHF; DNA: TGTGCCAGCAGTACCTGGGACAGAACGAGCAATCAGCCCCAGCATTTT; V: TRBV6-2/TRBV6-3; size: -; D: TRBD1; J: TRBJ1-5
CDR3: CASSWDTSPANYGYTF; DNA: TGCGCCAGCAGCTGGGACACCTCGCCTGCTAACTATGGCTACACCTTC; V: TRBV5-1; size: -; D: -; J: TRBJ1-2
CDR3: CASSPGTGRTTGELFF; DNA: TGTGCCAGCTCACCGGGGACGGGGAGGACCACCGGGGAGCTGTTTTTT; V: TRBV18; size: -; D: -; J: TRBJ2-2
CDR3: CASRGQGVRSNQPQHF; DNA: TGTGCCAGCCGGGGACAGGGGGTGAGAAGCAATCAGCCCCAGCATTTT; V: TRBV19; size: -; D: TRBD1; J: TRBJ1-5
CDR3: CASSYMSDQPQHF; DNA: TGTGCCAGCAGTTACATGAGTGATCAGCCCCAGCATTTT; V: TRBV6-2/TRBV6-3; size: -; D: -; J: TRBJ1-5
CDR3: CASSRDRRTNYGYTF; DNA: TGTGCCAGTAGTAGGGACAGGAGGACTAACTATGGCTACACCTTC; V: TRBV19; size: -; D: TRBD1; J: TRBJ1-2
CDR3: CASSLAVRGLGSPLHF; DNA: TGCGCCAGCAGCTTGGCCGTAAGGGGGCTAGGTTCACCCCTCCACTTT; V: TRBV5-1; size: -; D: TRBD1; J: TRBJ1-6
CDR3: CASRRTGRFDYGYTF; DNA: TGTGCCAGCCGTAGGACAGGGAGGTTTGACTATGGCTACACCTTC; V: TRBV25-1; size: -; D: TRBD1; J: TRBJ1-2
CDR3: CASTRWASYPHF; DNA: TGTGCCAGCACCCGATGGGCATCGTACCCACATTTT; V: TRBV6-5; size: once; D: -; J: TRBJ1-5
CDR3: CASSLSLGVYNEQFF; DNA: TGTGCCAGCAGCTTAAGTCTAGGGGTCTACAATGAGCAGTTCTTC; V: TRBV7-2; size: once; D: -; J: TRBJ2-1
CDR3: CASRLQGVTNQPQHF; DNA: TGTGCCAGCAGGTTACAGGGGGTAACAAATCAGCCCCAGCATTTT; V: TRBV6-5; size: -; D: TRBD1; J: TRBJ1-5
CDR3: CASSRDRGYAGELFF; DNA: TGCGCCAGCAGCCGGGACAGGGGCTACGCCGGGGAGCTGTTTTTT; V: TRBV5-1; size: -; D: TRBD1; J: TRBJ2-2
CDR3: CASSGLAGGETQYF; DNA: TGTGCCAGCAGCGGACTAGCGGGGGGAGAGACCCAGTACTTC; V: TRBV9; size: -; D: TRBD2; J: TRBJ2-5
CDR3: CASSQVSVAGGLQETQYF; DNA: TGTGCCAGCAGCCAAGTTAGCGTGGCGGGGGGACTCCAAGAGACCCAGTACTTC; V: TRBV4-2; size: -; D: TRBD2; J: TRBJ2-5
CDR3: CASSLDRAQPQHF; DNA: TGTGCCAGCAGTTTGGACAGGGCTCAGCCCCAGCATTTT; V: TRBV11-1; size: -; D: TRBD1; J: TRBJ1-5